Presented here are 22 T cell receptor beta chains from one specimen sequenced in a study of response to subunit inactivated influenza vaccine. MiXCR, run by TCRdb on the RT-PCR reads, gives a single entry per CDR3 protein. The data contain approximately 730,000 distinct CDR3 sequences, about 14% of them seen just once; the ten biggest clones take up 5.5% to 7%. The sequences come from PBMCs from blood, collected around 14 days before vaccination. Every receptor here comes from a man aged 50-60 years who received an inactivated influenza vaccine.

The J gene is TRBJ1-1, the V gene TRBV3-1; the D is unclear. The V gene's germline CDR1 is LGHDT and CDR2 YNNKEL (reference sequence). The CDR3 totals 14 residues. Between the trimmed V and J ends, which lost 4 bases and 4 bases, there was a span of 13 bases. The CDR3 reads CASSPLVRTTEAFF. The CDR3 DNA follows: TGTGCCAGCAGCCCCTTGGTGAGGACCACTGAAGCTTTCTTT. The full variable domain, with the rest looked up from reference TRBV3-1 and TRBJ1-1, is DTAVSQTPKYLVTQMGNDKSIKCEQNLGHDTMYWYKQDSKKFLKIMFSYNNKELIINETVPNRFSPKSPDKAHLNLHINSLELGDSAVYFCASSPLVRTTEAFFGQGTRLTVV.

J is TRBJ2-5 and V is TRBV12-3 or TRBV12-4, with TRBD1 identical over 12 bases. J gave up 7 bases and V 1 base, and 7 bases lay outside the gene matches. The CDR3 is made up of 16 amino acids. Here the CDR3 reads CASSLDGTGGVGTQYF. The CDR3 DNA reads TGTGCCAGCAGTTTAGATGGGACAGGGGGCGTCGGGACCCAGTACTTC.

This clonotype was detected a few times. The chain joins TRBV6-1 to TRBJ1-2, with D possibly matching TRBD1 (6 bases). CDR1 is MNHNS and CDR2 is SASEGT in the germline V gene. The CDR3 has 12 amino acids. The CDR3 sequence: CAGQNPNYGYTF. As DNA, the CDR3 is TGTGCAGGACAGAATCCTAACTATGGCTACACCTTC.

The rearrangement uses TRBV5-1 and TRBJ2-5; 8 positions match TRBD2. CDR1 SGHRS and CDR2 YFSETQ come from the germline V gene. The CDR3 is made up of 17 amino acids. V gave up 3 bases and J gave up 2 bases; unmatched junction bases: 12. Written as DNA, the CDR3 is TGCGCCAGCAGCTCGGGACTAGGAAATATAGATCAAGAGACCCAGTACTTC. Translating gives CASSSGLGNIDQETQYF.

The chain couples TRBV20-1 to TRBJ2-1; TRBD2 agrees at 11 bases. CDR3 size: 15 residues. From germline, CDR1 is DFQATT and CDR2 SNEGSKA (reference sequence). Trimming at V came to 6 bases and at J to 6 bases, leaving 10 bases not matched to a gene. CDR3 in amino acids: CSAENSGGASNEQFF. The CDR3 nucleotides are TGCAGTGCGGAAAATAGCGGGGGGGCCAGCAATGAGCAGTTCTTC.

This sequence joins TRBV15 and TRBJ2-1; a possible D gene is TRBD2 (5 bases). V lost 4 bases and J lost 0, with 13 bases in between. CDR1 is LNHNV and CDR2 is YYDKDF in the germline V gene (reference sequence). This CDR3 comprises 16 residues. DNA of the CDR3: TGTGCCACCAGCACCTGGAGTACTAGCTCCTACAATGAGCAGTTCTTC. Residues: CATSTWSTSSYNEQFF. The full variable domain, completed using reference TRBV15 and TRBJ2-1, is DAMVIQNPRYQVTQFGKPVTLSCSQTLNHNVMYWYQQKSSQAPKLLFHYYDKDFNNEADTPDNFQSRRPNTSFCFLDIRSPGLGDTAMYLCATSTWSTSSYNEQFFGPGTRLTVL.

This clonotype turned up a few times. This rearrangement joins TRBV20-1 to TRBJ2-7; 8 positions match TRBD2. Looked up from germline, CDR1 is DFQATT and CDR2 is SNEGSKA (reference sequence). V lost 2 bases to trimming and J lost 3 bases; unmatched junction nucleotides: 3. The CDR3 consists of 13 residues. The CDR3 loop reads CSARISGVYEQYF. In DNA form, the CDR3 reads TGCAGTGCTAGAATTAGCGGGGTCTACGAGCAGTACTTC.

In its sample, this clonotype was seen a few times. This chain joins TRBV20-1 and TRBJ2-1, with 7 positions matching TRBD2. CDR1 and CDR2 from the germline V gene are DFQATT and SNEGSKA (reference sequence). With V trimmed by 2 bases and J by 0 bases, 4 bases remained unmatched. CDR3 length equals 15 residues. Here the CDR3 DNA reads TGCAGTGCTAGAAGGCGGGGGAGCTCCTACAATGAGCAGTTCTTC. The encoded protein is CSARRRGSSYNEQFF.

This clonotype was seen a handful of times. The rearrangement uses TRBV28 and TRBJ2-2; TRBD1 agrees at 9 bases. The CDR3 has 14 residues. Germline CDR1 reads MDHEN; CDR2 reads SYDVKM. J was trimmed by 7 bases and V by 4 bases; bases with no gene match: 4. The CDR3 DNA is TGTGCCAGCAGTTCCGGGACAGGGAGCGGGGAGCTGTTTTTT. This sequence encodes CASSSGTGSGELFF.

CDR3 nucleotide sequence: TGCAGTGCTAGGGCAGCGGGAGGGACCCATGAGCAGTTCTTC. This translates into CSARAAGGTHEQFF. The genes are TRBV20-1 and TRBJ2-1; 10 bases are shared with TRBD2. Unmatched junction bases numbered 7, after V lost 3 bases and J lost 8 bases. Looked up from germline, CDR1 is DFQATT and CDR2 is SNEGSKA (reference sequence). This CDR3 spans 14 amino acids.

This clonotype was observed many times. This rearrangement joins TRBV7-9 to TRBJ1-5, with 9 bases fitting TRBD1. The germline V gene has CDR1 SEHNR and CDR2 FQNEAQ (reference sequence). The ends lost 5 bases at V and 4 bases at J; junction bases unmatched: 3. This CDR3 has 14 residues. The CDR3 reads CASSQGTGNQPQHF. The CDR3 region has the DNA TGTGCCAGCAGCCAGGGGACAGGGAATCAGCCCCAGCATTTT.

The rearrangement uses TRBV24-1 and TRBJ2-3, with 10 bases matching TRBD1. The CDR3 consists of 21 residues. The V gene end was trimmed by 9 bases and the J gene end by 2 bases; junction bases not matched to a gene: 25. The germline gives CDR1 KGHDR, CDR2 SFDVKD. In nucleotides, the CDR3 is TGTGCCACCTCCGGGACAGGGGACCGGTTGCCCCAGTTGGTGGACACAGATACGCAGTATTTT. Its translation: CATSGTGDRLPQLVDTDTQYF.

This clonotype was seen only a few times. The chain recombines TRBV6-2 or TRBV6-3 with TRBJ2-5, with unresolved D. This CDR3 spans 14 amino acids. V was shortened by 6 bases and J by 4 bases, with 15 bases between the two germline ends. Germline V gives CDR1 MNHEY, CDR2 SVGEGT. The CDR3 DNA reads as TGTGCCAGCAGACCCGTGAGGAGTCGAGAGACCCAGTACTTC. It specifies CASRPVRSRETQYF.

This clonotype appeared a few times. The chain is built from TRBV11-2 and TRBJ2-7; TRBD2 matches at 11 bases. The CDR3 has 18 residues. V gave up 5 bases and J gave up 0 bases; unmatched junction bases: 12. The germline V gene encodes CDR1 SGHAT and CDR2 FQNNGV. CDR3 in amino acids: CASSRPGRLAGNSYEQYF. CDR3 DNA sequence: TGTGCCAGCAGCCGCCCTGGTCGACTAGCGGGGAACTCCTACGAGCAGTACTTC. Full variable domain (remainder filled in from reference TRBV11-2 and TRBJ2-7): EAGVAQSPRYKIIEKRQSVAFWCNPISGHATLYWYQQILGQGPKLLIQFQNNGVVDDSQLPKDRFSAERLKGVDSTLKIQPAKLEDSAVYLCASSRPGRLAGNSYEQYFGPGTRLTVT.

This clonotype was recorded a few times. The genes are TRBV25-1 and TRBJ2-7; D ambiguous. The germline V gene has CDR1 MGHDK and CDR2 SYGVNS. The CDR3 runs 12 residues. V gave up 1 base and J gave up 6 bases, with 7 bases separating them. The CDR3 spells CASSESWGEQYF. The CDR3 nucleotides are TGTGCCAGCAGTGAATCCTGGGGCGAGCAGTACTTC.

Written as DNA, the CDR3 is TGTGCCAGCAGTTACGGACTAGCGGGGAACTTTGAGCAGTTCTTC. Residues: CASSYGLAGNFEQFF. This sequence joins TRBV6-2 or TRBV6-3 and TRBJ2-1; 12 bases agree with TRBD2. This CDR3 spans 15 amino acids. CDR1 and CDR2 from the germline V gene are MNHEY and SVGEGT. V shed 2 bases, J shed 9 bases, and the junction held 5 bases outside the gene matches.

This chain links TRBV18 with TRBJ1-6; D might be TRBD1 (6 bases). The CDR3 has 15 residues. Germline CDR1 is KGHSH and CDR2 is LQKENI. Between the trimmed V and J ends, which lost 4 bases and 4 bases, there was a span of 11 bases. This chain's CDR3 is CASSLGTTYNSPLHF. The CDR3 region has the DNA TGTGCCAGCTCACTCGGGACAACTTATAATTCACCCCTCCACTTT.

This chain uses TRBV20-1 with TRBJ2-5; possibly TRBD2 for D (6 bases). The CDR3 is made up of 13 amino acids. Germline CDR1 is DFQATT and CDR2 is SNEGSKA (reference sequence). The V gene lost 6 bases and the J gene lost 5 bases, with 16 bases spanning the gap. The CDR3 loop reads CSATTGLWETQYF. The CDR3 bases are TGCAGTGCGACCACGGGACTTTGGGAGACCCAGTACTTC.

This clonotype was seen more than once but under ten times. The chain uses TRBV7-9 and TRBJ2-1, with D unclear. Germline-derived CDR1 and CDR2 are SEHNR and FQNEAQ (reference sequence). CDR3 length: 12 residues. Trimming removed 5 bases from V and 8 bases from J, with 10 bases in between. The DNA of the CDR3 is TGTGCCAGCAGCACCGACTTGGATGAGCAGTTCTTC. Its translation: CASSTDLDEQFF.

This clonotype showed up just a few times. The J gene is TRBJ1-2, the V gene TRBV29-1, with TRBD1 matching over 7 bases. Germline CDR1 SQVTM, CDR2 ANQGSEA. V gave up 6 bases and J gave up 2 bases; unmatched junction bases: 6. This CDR3 is 13 amino acids long. CDR3 sequence: CSVTGTDNYGYTF. CDR3 sequence (DNA): TGCAGCGTAACCGGGACAGACAACTATGGCTACACCTTC.

The genes are TRBV7-9 and TRBJ2-7, with D possibly matching TRBD1 (6 bases). CDR3 length: 13 residues. V was cut by 4 bases and J by 4 bases, with 11 bases left in between. Germline V gene sequence: CDR1 SEHNR, CDR2 FQNEAQ (reference sequence). The CDR3 reads CASSYNREYEQYF. CDR3 coding DNA: TGTGCCAGCAGCTACAACAGGGAGTACGAGCAGTACTTC.

The CDR3, as DNA: TGTGCCAGCAGTTGGACAGGGCGCCACGAGCAGTACTTC. Its translation is CASSWTGRHEQYF. The rearrangement joins TRBV12-3 or TRBV12-4 to TRBJ2-7, with 8 bases identical to TRBD1. The junction had 4 bases not matched to a gene; V was cut back by 4 bases and J by 5 bases. The CDR3 is 13 amino acids.